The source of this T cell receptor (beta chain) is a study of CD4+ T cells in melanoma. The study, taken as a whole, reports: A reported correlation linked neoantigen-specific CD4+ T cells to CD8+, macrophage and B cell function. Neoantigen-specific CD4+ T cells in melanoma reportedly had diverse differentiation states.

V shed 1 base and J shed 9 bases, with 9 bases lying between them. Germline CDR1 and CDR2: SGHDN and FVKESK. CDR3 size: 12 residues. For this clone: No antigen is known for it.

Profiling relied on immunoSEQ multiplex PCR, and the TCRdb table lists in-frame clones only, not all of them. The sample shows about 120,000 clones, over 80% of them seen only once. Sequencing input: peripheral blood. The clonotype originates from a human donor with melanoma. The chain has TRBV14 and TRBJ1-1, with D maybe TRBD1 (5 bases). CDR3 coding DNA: TGTGCCAGCAGCCAAGCAGGGCCGAAAGCTTTCTTT. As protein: CASSQAGPKAFF.